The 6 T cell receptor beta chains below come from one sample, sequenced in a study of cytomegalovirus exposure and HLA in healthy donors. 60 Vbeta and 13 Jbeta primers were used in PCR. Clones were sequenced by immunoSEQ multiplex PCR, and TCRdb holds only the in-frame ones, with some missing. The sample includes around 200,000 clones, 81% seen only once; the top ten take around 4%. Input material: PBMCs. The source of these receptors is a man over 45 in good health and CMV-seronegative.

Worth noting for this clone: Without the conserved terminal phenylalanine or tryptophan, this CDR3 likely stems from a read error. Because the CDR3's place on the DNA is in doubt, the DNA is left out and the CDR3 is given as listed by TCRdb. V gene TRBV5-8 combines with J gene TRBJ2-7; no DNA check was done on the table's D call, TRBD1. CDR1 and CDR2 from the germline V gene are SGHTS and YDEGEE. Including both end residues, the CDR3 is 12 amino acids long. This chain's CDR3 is CASSLDLRVFRL.

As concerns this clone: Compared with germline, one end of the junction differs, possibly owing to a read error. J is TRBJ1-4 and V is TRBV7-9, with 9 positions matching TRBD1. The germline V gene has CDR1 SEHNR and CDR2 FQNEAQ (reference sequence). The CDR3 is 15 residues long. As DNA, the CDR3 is TGTTCCAGCAGCGCATCGGGACAGGGTCTTGAAAAACTGTTTTTT. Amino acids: CSSSASGQGLEKLFF. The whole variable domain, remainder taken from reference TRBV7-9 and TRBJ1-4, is DTGVSQNPRHKITKRGQNVTFRCDPISEHNRLYWYRQTLGQGPEFLTYFQNEAQLEKSRLLSDRFSAERPKGSFSTLEIQRTEQGDSAMYLCSSSASGQGLEKLFFGSGTQLSVL.

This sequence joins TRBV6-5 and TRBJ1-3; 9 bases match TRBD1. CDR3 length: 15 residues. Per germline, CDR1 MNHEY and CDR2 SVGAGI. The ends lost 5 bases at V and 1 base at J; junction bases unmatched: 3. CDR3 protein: CASSPDRGSGNTIYF. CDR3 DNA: TGTGCCAGCAGTCCCGACAGGGGGTCTGGAAACACCATATATTTT.

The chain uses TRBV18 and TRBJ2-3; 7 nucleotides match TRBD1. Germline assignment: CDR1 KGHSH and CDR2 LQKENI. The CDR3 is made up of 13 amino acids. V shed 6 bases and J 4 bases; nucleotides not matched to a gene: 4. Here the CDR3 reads CASSPQGADTQYF. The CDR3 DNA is TGTGCCAGCTCCCCCCAGGGGGCAGATACGCAGTATTTT.

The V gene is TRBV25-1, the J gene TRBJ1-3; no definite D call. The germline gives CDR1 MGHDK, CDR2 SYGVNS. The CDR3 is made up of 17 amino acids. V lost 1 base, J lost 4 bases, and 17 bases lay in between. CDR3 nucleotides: TGTGCCAGCAGTGAATCGAGGACGGCCGGGATAGGAAACACCATATATTTT. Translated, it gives CASSESRTAGIGNTIYF.

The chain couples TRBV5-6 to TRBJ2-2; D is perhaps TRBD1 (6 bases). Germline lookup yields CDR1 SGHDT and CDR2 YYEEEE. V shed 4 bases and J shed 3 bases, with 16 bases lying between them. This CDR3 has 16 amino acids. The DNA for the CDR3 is TGTGCCAGCAGCCCGGGACACAATCCGGACACCGGGGAGCTGTTTTTT. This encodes CASSPGHNPDTGELFF.